The 8 T cell receptor beta chains in this list originate from one sample, sequenced in a study of cytomegalovirus exposure and HLA in healthy donors. PCR employed 60 Vbeta and 13 Jbeta primers. Clones were read by immunoSEQ multiplex PCR, and TCRdb kept only the in-frame ones, dropping some. The sample gives about 120,000 clones, 75% to 90% of which show up once; around 9.5% is in the top ten. The sample consisted of PBMCs. The source of these receptors is a female donor in good health and CMV-seropositive.

This chain's CDR3 is CASGKGGPIYF. As DNA, the CDR3 is TGTGCCAGCGGGAAAGGCGGGCCCATATATTTT. The rearrangement joins TRBV14 to TRBJ1-3; D call uncertain. The V gene's germline CDR1 is SGHDN and CDR2 FVKESK. The ends were cut back, 8 bases at V and 11 bases at J, with 13 bases in the middle. The CDR3 covers 11 residues.

V usage is TRBV2 and J usage is TRBJ1-4; no clear D. Germline CDR1 and CDR2: SNHLY and FYNNEI. V lost 2 bases to trimming and J lost 11 bases, with 6 bases between them. The CDR3 is made up of 11 amino acids. CDR3 amino acids: CASSESGKLFF. Here the CDR3 DNA reads TGTGCCAGCAGTGAATCCGGGAAACTGTTTTTT. Filled out from reference TRBV2 and TRBJ1-4, the complete variable domain reads EPEVTQTPSHQVTQMGQEVILRCVPISNHLYFYWYRQILGQKVEFLVSFYNNEISEKSEIFDDQFSVERPDGSNFTLKIRSTKLEDSAMYFCASSESGKLFFGSGTQLSVL.

This chain's CDR3 is CASSLDPSGGAYGYTF. DNA for the CDR3: TGTGCCAGCAGCTTGGACCCTTCAGGGGGCGCCTATGGCTACACCTTC. The chain couples TRBV5-6 to TRBJ1-2; 8 nucleotides agree with TRBD1. Germline V gene sequence: CDR1 SGHDT, CDR2 YYEEEE. The CDR3 contains 16 residues. Trimming cost V 0 bases and J 4 bases; bases outside gene matches: 8.

The chain joins TRBV27 to TRBJ2-2; no reliable D call. Germline V CDR1 and CDR2: MNHEY, SMNVEV (reference sequence). V lost 2 bases, J lost 5 bases, and 3 bases lay in between. This CDR3 has 12 residues. As DNA, the CDR3 is TGTGCCAGCAGTTTACAGACCGGGGAGCTGTTTTTT. It codes for CASSLQTGELFF.

J is TRBJ1-1 and V is TRBV10-3, with 8 bases lining up with TRBD1. The CDR3 spans 12 residues. V dropped 6 bases and J dropped 4; count of bases not matched to a gene: 1. Germline V gene lookup returns CDR1 ENHRY and CDR2 SYGVKD. CDR3 nucleotides: TGTGCCATCAGGACAGGGGTCACTGAAGCTTTCTTT. Translation gives CAIRTGVTEAFF.

The chain has TRBV27 and TRBJ2-1, with TRBD2 matching over 14 bases. The CDR3 is 16 residues long. The trim removed 3 bases at V and 13 bases at J, leaving 11 bases unmatched. Germline V gives CDR1 MNHEY, CDR2 SMNVEV (reference sequence). This CDR3 reads CASSFLGGTSGGPQFF. The CDR3 DNA is TGTGCCAGCAGTTTTCTCGGGGGGACTAGCGGGGGTCCACAGTTCTTC.

This chain uses TRBV25-1 with TRBJ2-7; D not certain. Germline CDR1 is MGHDK and CDR2 is SYGVNS. This CDR3 is 11 amino acids long. Trimming left V 1 base short and J 11 bases short, with 9 bases between. This CDR3 is CASSEFGSKYF. CDR3 DNA: TGTGCCAGCAGTGAATTTGGCAGTAAGTACTTC.

CDR3 bases: TGTGCCAGCAGTTCCTTGTACGAGCAGTACTTC. Its translation: CASSSLYEQYF. The chain is built from TRBV6-5 and TRBJ2-7; no reliable D call. The CDR3 covers 11 residues. CDR1 and CDR2 from the germline V gene are MNHEY and SVGAGI. V lost 4 bases and J lost 4, with 5 bases in between.